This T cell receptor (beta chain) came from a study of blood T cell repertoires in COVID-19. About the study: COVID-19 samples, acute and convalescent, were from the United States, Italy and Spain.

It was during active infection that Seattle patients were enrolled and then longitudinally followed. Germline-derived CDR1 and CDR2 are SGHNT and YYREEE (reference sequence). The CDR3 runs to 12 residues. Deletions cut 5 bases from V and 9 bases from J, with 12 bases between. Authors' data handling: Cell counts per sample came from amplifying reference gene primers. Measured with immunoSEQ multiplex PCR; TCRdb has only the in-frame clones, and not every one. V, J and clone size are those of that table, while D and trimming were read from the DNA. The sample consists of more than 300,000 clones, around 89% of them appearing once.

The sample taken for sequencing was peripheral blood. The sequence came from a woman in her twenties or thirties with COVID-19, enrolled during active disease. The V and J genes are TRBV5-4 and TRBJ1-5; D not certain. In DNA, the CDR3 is TGTGCCAGCAGTCTGCCTACGGGGCCCCAGCATTTT. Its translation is CASSLPTGPQHF.